This T cell receptor (beta chain) was sequenced during a study of T cells after yellow fever vaccination. In making TCR cDNA, 5'RACE template switching added a universal primer site and UMIs to it. TCRdb processed the 5' RACE reads anew with MiXCR; each CDR3 protein has one entry. The table lists over 300,000 distinct CDR3 sequences, roughly 4.3% of them singletons, with about 22% in the top ten. The germline V gene has CDR1 SGHNT and CDR2 YYREEE (reference sequence). V was trimmed by 0 bases and J by 8 bases, leaving 16 bases between them. CDR3 size: 15 residues. The sample holds a few counts of this clonotype.

This TCR came from a man between 18 and 29 years old who received the YFV17D yellow fever vaccine. The starting material was PBMCs, obtained 5 days after the yellow fever booster vaccination. This chain uses TRBV5-4 with TRBJ2-3; D is unclear. The CDR3 sequence is CASSLASYAPSTQYF. CDR3 sequence (DNA): TGTGCCAGCAGCTTGGCCTCCTACGCACCTAGTACGCAGTATTTT.